This T cell receptor (beta chain) was found in a study of blood T cell repertoires in COVID-19. With 4 bases removed from V and 8 bases from J, the gap between germline ends came to 12 bases. Germline V gene data show CDR1 as SGHDT and CDR2 as YYEEEE. The CDR3 sequence is 13 residues long. Categorization into cohorts depended on clinical history that participants reported. How the authors handled the data: Researchers report that nucleated cell counts were estimated from reference gene primer amplification. Repertoires were generated with immunoSEQ multiplex PCR, while TCRdb's copy carries only in-frame clones and drops some. V and J calls and clone size follow that table, whereas D and trimming were derived from the DNA. The table has fewer than 350,000 clones, about 85% seen once.

The V gene is TRBV5-6, the J gene TRBJ1-4, with a tentative D call TRBD1 (6 bases). Sequenced input: PBMCs or T cells enriched from blood (not recorded which). The receptor was isolated from a woman aged 25 to 45 who had been exposed to COVID-19. CDR3 sequence (DNA): TGTGCCAGCAGCACCGGGACAAGCGAAAAACTGTTTTTT. It specifies CASSTGTSEKLFF.